This is a list of T cell receptor beta chains from one sample in a study of T cells in localized non-small cell lung cancer. The repertoire was sequenced with immunoSEQ multiplex PCR; TCRdb's copy has only in-frame clones and lacks some. The data show around 83,000 clones, approximately 86% seen once. The specimen was peripheral blood, collected before any cancer treatment. Receptor source: a man aged 40 to 75 with stage I squamous cell lung carcinoma. The CDR3 runs from the conserved cysteine through the conserved F or W. Each record gives: J gene, D gene, CDR3 length, clone size, V gene, CDR3 DNA, CDR3 protein. The D gene is left open where the match is weak. Part of the rows lack a size; the others show once, few, many or a class for expanded clones.

>TRBJ2-1|.|15|.|TRBV7-6
TGTGCCAGCAGCCCCGACAGGAGCTCCTACAATGAGCAGTTCTTC
CASSPDRSSYNEQFF
>TRBJ1-1|.|15|few|TRBV4-1
TGCGCCAGCAGCCAAGGCTCTACACGGACCTCTGAAGCTTTCTTT
CASSQGSTRTSEAFF
>TRBJ1-2|.|12|.|TRBV28
TGTGCCAGCAAAACAGACGTCTATGGCTACACCTTC
CASKTDVYGYTF
>TRBJ2-7|TRBD1|17|.|TRBV7-6
TGTGCCAGCAGCTTAATAGCCCGGCACAGGGGGTTAGTTGAGCAGTACTTC
CASSLIARHRGLVEQYF
>TRBJ1-6|.|14|.|TRBV7-8
TGTGCCAGCAGCTTAGCAGGACAGAATTCACCCCTCCACTTT
CASSLAGQNSPLHF
>TRBJ1-2|TRBD1|16|once|TRBV14
TGTGCCAGCAGCCCCGACCTGGGACAGGCTAACTATGGCTACACCTTC
CASSPDLGQANYGYTF
>TRBJ2-7|.|13|.|TRBV6-5
TGTGCCAGCAGTCAGGGTAGCTCCTACGAGCAGTACTTC
CASSQGSSYEQYF
>TRBJ2-5|.|13|.|TRBV7-3
TGTGCCAGCAGCCCACAGGGAACAGAGACCCAGTACTTC
CASSPQGTETQYF
>TRBJ1-2|TRBD1|16|.|TRBV18
TGTGCCAGCTCACAACAGGGGGCTGTAGTTAGCTATGGCTACACCTTC
CASSQQGAVVSYGYTF
>TRBJ1-2|.|15|.|TRBV13
TGTGCCAGCAGCTTCCGGGACGACCGCGGTCCTGGCTACACCTTC
CASSFRDDRGPGYTF
>TRBJ1-1|.|13|.|TRBV28
TGTGCCAGCAGTTTCGCCGGGAACACTGAAGCTTTCTTT
CASSFAGNTEAFF
>TRBJ2-3|.|14|.|TRBV6-4
TGTGCCAGCAGCCCCGGCCCTTTCACAGATACGCAGTATTTT
CASSPGPFTDTQYF
>TRBJ2-5|TRBD2|16|.|TRBV11-3
TGTGCCAGCAGCTTAGGACTAGCGGGGAGCGGGGAGACCCAGTACTTC
CASSLGLAGSGETQYF
>TRBJ2-2|.|16|.|TRBV4-3
TGCGCCAGCAGCACCCGCCGGGATACGAACACCGGGGAGCTGTTTTTT
CASSTRRDTNTGELFF
>TRBJ2-7|.|14|.|TRBV14
TGTGCCAGCAGCCAAGTTTCGGGCGTTTTTGGGCAGTACTTC
CASSQVSGVFGQYF
>TRBJ1-2|.|17|.|TRBV4-2
TGTGCCAGCAGCCAAGGAGGCAGAGGTAACGCAATCTATGGCTACACCTTC
CASSQGGRGNAIYGYTF
>TRBJ2-5|TRBD1|18|once|TRBV18
TGTGCCAGCTCACCACAACTAAACCGGGACAGGGCTTTCGGGACCCAGTACTTC
CASSPQLNRDRAFGTQYF
>TRBJ1-1|.|11|once|TRBV20-1
TGCAGTGCTTCTCCCAACACTGAAGCTTTCTTT
CSASPNTEAFF
>TRBJ2-3|.|14|.|TRBV27
TGTGCCAGCAGTTTTCTCCGGGGCACAGATACGCAGTATTTT
CASSFLRGTDTQYF
>TRBJ1-3|.|19|.|TRBV5-1
TGCGCCAGCAGCTTGCTGCCCGGGGGGCCCATGGGCTCTGGAAACACCATATATTTT
CASSLLPGGPMGSGNTIYF
>TRBJ1-2|.|15|once|TRBV7-2
TGTGCCAGCAGCTTCCGACAGTCAACTAACTATGGCTACACCTTC
CASSFRQSTNYGYTF
>TRBJ2-2|.|13|.|TRBV7-9
TGTGCCAGCATGAGGGCAGTGGTCGGGGAGCTGTTTTTT
CASMRAVVGELFF
>TRBJ1-4|.|15|.|TRBV6-5
TGTGCCAGCAGTTCAGCAGGCGCTTCGAATGAAAAACTGTTTTTT
CASSSAGASNEKLFF
>TRBJ1-5|.|15|.|TRBV9
TGTGCCAGCAGCACAACTCCCACCGGGAATCAGCCCCAGCATTTT
CASSTTPTGNQPQHF
>TRBJ2-5|TRBD2|17|.|TRBV28
TGTGCCAGCAGTGAAGGGACTAGCGGGGCGGAGAGAGAGACCCAGTACTTC
CASSEGTSGAERETQYF
>TRBJ1-5|TRBD1|14|.|TRBV7-2
TGTGCCAGCAGCCCCGGGACAGGCAATCAGCCCCAGCATTTT
CASSPGTGNQPQHF
>TRBJ1-1|.|13|.|TRBV28
TGTGCCTCAGTTTATACGGGTACGACTGAAGCTTTCTTT
CASVYTGTTEAFF
>TRBJ1-3|.|15|.|TRBV6-1
TGTGCCAGCAGCCTGGAAGAAAAGCTCGGAAACACCATATATTTT
CASSLEEKLGNTIYF
>TRBJ2-2|TRBD1|15|.|TRBV27
TGTGCCAGCAGTAGACAGGGTCAGAACACCGGGGAGCTGTTTTTT
CASSRQGQNTGELFF
>TRBJ2-1|TRBD2|16|.|TRBV7-9
TGTGCCAGCAGGTCCGCGGGGGAGAGCTCCTACAATGAGCAGTTCTTC
CASRSAGESSYNEQFF
>TRBJ2-5|TRBD2|15|.|TRBV10-3
TGTGCCATCAGCCCGGGACTAGCGGGGCAAGAGACCCAGTACTTC
CAISPGLAGQETQYF
>TRBJ1-1|TRBD1|13|.|TRBV6-1
TGTGCCAGTGTCATGACAGGGTTCACTGAAGCTTTCTTT
CASVMTGFTEAFF
>TRBJ2-4|.|16|.|TRBV19
TGTGCCAGTAGTATCCAGGTTCGGGGAGCCAAAAACATTCAGTACTTC
CASSIQVRGAKNIQYF
>TRBJ1-3|.|15|.|TRBV5-1
TGCGCCAGCAGCTTGGACGGGAGCTCTGGAAACACCATATATTTT
CASSLDGSSGNTIYF
>TRBJ1-2|.|13|.|TRBV9
TGTGCCAGCAGCGTAACGGGAAGCTATGGCTACACCTTC
CASSVTGSYGYTF
>TRBJ2-7|.|14|.|TRBV5-1
TGCGCCAGCAGTAGGGACTTCCCATTCTACGAGCAGTACTTC
CASSRDFPFYEQYF
>TRBJ2-1|TRBD2|12|.|TRBV6-6
TGTGCCAGCGGGGAGCGGGGTAATGAGCAGTTCTTC
CASGERGNEQFF
>TRBJ2-2|TRBD2|16|.|TRBV7-2
TGTGCCAGCAGCTTAATAGCGGGGGCGGACACCGGGGAGCTGTTTTTT
CASSLIAGADTGELFF
>TRBJ1-2|.|12|.|TRBV10-3
TGTGCCATCAGTGAGGAACTTTATGGCTACACCTTC
CAISEELYGYTF
>TRBJ1-2|.|15|.|TRBV5-4
TGTGCCAGCAGCTTTGACTCACAGGTCTATCGGGGCTACACCTTC
CASSFDSQVYRGYTF
>TRBJ2-2|.|15|.|TRBV2
TGTGCCAGCCTTCTCGGGGACACCTACACCGGGGAGCTGTTTTTT
CASLLGDTYTGELFF
>TRBJ1-5|.|15|.|TRBV18
TGTGCCAGCTCTCGAGGGGTGGGCAGGGGTCAGCCCCAGCATTTT
CASSRGVGRGQPQHF
>TRBJ1-1|.|19|.|TRBV28
TGTGCCAGCGGGGGCGGGGACGGAGCCGGGTCCCTTTTGTACACTGAAGCTTTCTTT
CASGGGDGAGSLLYTEAFF
>TRBJ2-2|.|16|few|TRBV18
TGTGCCAGCTCACCACGGACAAACGCGAACACCGGGGAGCTGTTTTTT
CASSPRTNANTGELFF
>TRBJ1-1|TRBD1|12|.|TRBV27
TGTGCCAGCAGTAGGGGACAGGGAACCGCTTTCTTT
CASSRGQGTAFF
>TRBJ1-1|.|14|.|TRBV6-5
TGTGCCAGCAGTTCGGACACCAGCCCGGGTCGAGCTTTCTTT
CASSSDTSPGRAFF
>TRBJ2-5|TRBD2|14|.|TRBV29-1
TGCAGCGGCCGGACTAGCGGGGGGGCCAAGGCCCAGTACTTC
CSGRTSGGAKAQYF
>TRBJ2-3|.|16|.|TRBV18
TGTGCCAGCTCACTTCTGGAAAGATTTGGGACAGATACGCAGTATTTT
CASSLLERFGTDTQYF
>TRBJ1-2|TRBD1|14|.|TRBV25-1
TGTGCCAGCAGCCCTCGGGACAGCAGATATGGCTACACCTTC
CASSPRDSRYGYTF
>TRBJ2-5|.|14|.|TRBV6-5
TGTGCCAGCAAAAGCCGCCTGCATTTAAAGGCCCAGTACTTC
CASKSRLHLKAQYF
>TRBJ2-1|.|13|.|TRBV7-3
TGTGCCAGCAGCTTGGGACCTTACAATGAGCAGTTCTTC
CASSLGPYNEQFF
>TRBJ1-1|TRBD1|12|.|TRBV2
TGTGCCAGTGCATTACAGGGGTACGAAGCTTTCTTT
CASALQGYEAFF
>TRBJ2-7|.|15|.|TRBV7-9
TGTGCCAGCAGCTTAGCGGCAGGGGCTACCTACGAGCAGTACTTC
CASSLAAGATYEQYF